This entry features one T cell receptor beta chain sequence. What it binds is not known. Disease lasting under 3 months, a NOSPECS grade of at least 4, and a Clinical Activity Score of at least 3 were features of the ophthalmopathy patients. Researchers barred patients who had uncontrolled infection, other autoimmune disease, pregnancy or lactation. TCR beta CDR3 region amplification was performed from RNA transcripts. During a first-round RT-PCR of the TCR CDR3, the HTBI primer set was used. TCRdb processed the multiplex PCR reads anew with MiXCR; each CDR3 protein has one entry. There are about 600,000 distinct CDR3 sequences in the sample; over 12% occur only once, and about 6.6% lies in the top ten. This specimen comes from a study of T cells in Graves' hyperthyroidism and ophthalmopathy. Overall study results and limits: Blood also contained most expanded thyroid clonotypes above 0.001.

This TCR came from a woman aged 18-29 years with Graves' ophthalmopathy. The sequencing sample was made of blood.

The CDR3 region is CSARAGGNSPLHF. DNA for the CDR3: TGCAGTGCTAGAGCAGGGGGTAATTCACCCCTCCACTTT. The chain carries TRBV20-1 and TRBJ1-6; 7 bases map to TRBD1. The J segment lost 6 bases and the V segment lost 1 base, leaving 0 bases of the junction unmatched. The CDR3 consists of 13 residues. CDR1 DFQATT and CDR2 SNEGSKA come from the germline V gene (reference sequence).